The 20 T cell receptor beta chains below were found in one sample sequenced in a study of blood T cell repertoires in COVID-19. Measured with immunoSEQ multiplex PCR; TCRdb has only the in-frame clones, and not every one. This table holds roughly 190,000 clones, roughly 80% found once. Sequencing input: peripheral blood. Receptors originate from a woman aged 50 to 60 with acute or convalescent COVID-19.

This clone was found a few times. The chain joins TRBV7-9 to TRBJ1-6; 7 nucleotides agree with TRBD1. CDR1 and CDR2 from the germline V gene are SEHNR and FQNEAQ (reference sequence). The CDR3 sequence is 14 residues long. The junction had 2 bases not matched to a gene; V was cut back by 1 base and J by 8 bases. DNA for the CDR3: TGTGCCAGCAGCTTAGGACAGGGCCATTCACCCCTCCACTTT. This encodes CASSLGQGHSPLHF.

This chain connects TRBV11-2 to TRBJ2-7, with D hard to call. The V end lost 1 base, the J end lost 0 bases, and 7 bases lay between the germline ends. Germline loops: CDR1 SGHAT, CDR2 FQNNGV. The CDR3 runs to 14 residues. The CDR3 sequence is CASSLVETSYEQYF. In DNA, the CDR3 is TGTGCCAGCAGCTTAGTGGAGACCTCCTACGAGCAGTACTTC. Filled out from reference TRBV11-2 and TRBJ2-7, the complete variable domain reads EAGVAQSPRYKIIEKRQSVAFWCNPISGHATLYWYQQILGQGPKLLIQFQNNGVVDDSQLPKDRFSAERLKGVDSTLKIQPAKLEDSAVYLCASSLVETSYEQYFGPGTRLTVT.

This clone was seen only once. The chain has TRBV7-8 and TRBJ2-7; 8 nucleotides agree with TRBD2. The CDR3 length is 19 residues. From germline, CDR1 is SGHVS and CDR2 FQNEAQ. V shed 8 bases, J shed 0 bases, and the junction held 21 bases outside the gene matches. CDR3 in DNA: TGTGCCAGCCTCTCATATGTAGCTAGCGGGCCAGGCCACTCCTACGAGCAGTACTTC. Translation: CASLSYVASGPGHSYEQYF.

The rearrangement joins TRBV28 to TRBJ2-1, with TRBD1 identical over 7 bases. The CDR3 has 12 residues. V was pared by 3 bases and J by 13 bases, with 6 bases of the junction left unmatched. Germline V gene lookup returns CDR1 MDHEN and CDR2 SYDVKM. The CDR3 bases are TGTGCCAGCAGTTTTGGACAGGCATCACAGTTCTTC. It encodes CASSFGQASQFF.

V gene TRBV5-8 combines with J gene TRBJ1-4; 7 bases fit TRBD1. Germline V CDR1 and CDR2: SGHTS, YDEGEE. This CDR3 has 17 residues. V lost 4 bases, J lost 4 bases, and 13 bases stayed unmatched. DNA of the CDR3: TGTGCCAGCAGCACGCAGTTGGGACAGCTTCTTAATGAAAAACTGTTTTTT. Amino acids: CASSTQLGQLLNEKLFF.

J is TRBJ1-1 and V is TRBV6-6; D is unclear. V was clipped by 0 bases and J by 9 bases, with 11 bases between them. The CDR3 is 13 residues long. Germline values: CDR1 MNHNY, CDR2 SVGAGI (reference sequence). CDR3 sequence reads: CASSYSGERQAFF. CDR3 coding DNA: TGTGCCAGCAGTTACTCCGGAGAGAGGCAAGCTTTCTTT.

The DNA of the CDR3 is TGTGCCACCAGCATGCGGGGTACCCCGGAAAAACTGTTTTTT. Its translation: CATSMRGTPEKLFF. V gene TRBV15 combines with J gene TRBJ1-4, with D unclear. Between the trimmed V and J ends, which lost 4 bases and 8 bases, there was a span of 14 bases. Germline values: CDR1 LNHNV, CDR2 YYDKDF (reference sequence). The CDR3 totals 14 residues.

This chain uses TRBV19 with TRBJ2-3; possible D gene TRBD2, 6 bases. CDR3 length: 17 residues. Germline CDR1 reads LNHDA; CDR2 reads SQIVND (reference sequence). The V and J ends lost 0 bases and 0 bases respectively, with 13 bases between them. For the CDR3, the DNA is TGTGCCAGTAGTATAGATCGAGGCGGGGCTAGCACAGATACGCAGTATTTT. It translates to CASSIDRGGASTDTQYF. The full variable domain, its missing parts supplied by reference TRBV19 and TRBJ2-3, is DGGITQSPKYLFRKEGQNVTLSCEQNLNHDAMYWYRQDPGQGLRLIYYSQIVNDFQKGDIAEGYSVSREKKESFPLTVTSAQKNPTAFYLCASSIDRGGASTDTQYFGPGTRLTVL.

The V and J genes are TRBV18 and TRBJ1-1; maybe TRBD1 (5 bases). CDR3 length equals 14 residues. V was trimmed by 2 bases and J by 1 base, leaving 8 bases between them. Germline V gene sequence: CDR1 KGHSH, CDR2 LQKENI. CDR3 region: CASSPRTSNTEAFF. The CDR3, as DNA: TGTGCCAGCTCACCAAGGACATCGAACACTGAAGCTTTCTTT.

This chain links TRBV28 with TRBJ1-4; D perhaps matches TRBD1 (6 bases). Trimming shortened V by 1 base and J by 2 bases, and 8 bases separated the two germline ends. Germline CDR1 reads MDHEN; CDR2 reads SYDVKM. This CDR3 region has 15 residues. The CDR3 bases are TGTGCCAGCAGTTTATCCAGGGGCACTAATGAAAAACTGTTTTTT. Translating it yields CASSLSRGTNEKLFF.

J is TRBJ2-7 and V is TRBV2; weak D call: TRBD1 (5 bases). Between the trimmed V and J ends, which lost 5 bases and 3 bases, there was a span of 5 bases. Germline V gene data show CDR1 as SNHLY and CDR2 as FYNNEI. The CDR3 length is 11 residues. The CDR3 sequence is CASSRGYEQYF. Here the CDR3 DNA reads TGTGCCAGCAGTAGGGGCTACGAGCAGTACTTC.

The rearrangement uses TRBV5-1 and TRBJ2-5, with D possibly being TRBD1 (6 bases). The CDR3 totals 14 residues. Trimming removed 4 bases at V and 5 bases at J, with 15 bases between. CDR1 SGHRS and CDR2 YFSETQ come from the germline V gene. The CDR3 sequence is CASSQNRVGETQYF. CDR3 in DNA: TGCGCCAGCAGCCAGAACAGGGTTGGGGAGACCCAGTACTTC.

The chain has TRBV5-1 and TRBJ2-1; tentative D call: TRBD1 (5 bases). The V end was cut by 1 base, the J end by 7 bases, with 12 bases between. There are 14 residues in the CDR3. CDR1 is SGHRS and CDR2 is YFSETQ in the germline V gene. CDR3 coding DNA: TGCGCCAGCAGCTTGATTCAGGGTGGGAATGAGCAGTTCTTC. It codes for CASSLIQGGNEQFF.

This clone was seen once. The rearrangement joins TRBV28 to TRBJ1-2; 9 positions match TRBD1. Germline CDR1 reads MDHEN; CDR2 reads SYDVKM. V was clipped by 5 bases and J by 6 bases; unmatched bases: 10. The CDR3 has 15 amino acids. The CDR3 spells CASSAPGQGRDGYTF. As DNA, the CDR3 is TGTGCCAGCAGTGCGCCGGGACAGGGTAGGGATGGCTACACCTTC.

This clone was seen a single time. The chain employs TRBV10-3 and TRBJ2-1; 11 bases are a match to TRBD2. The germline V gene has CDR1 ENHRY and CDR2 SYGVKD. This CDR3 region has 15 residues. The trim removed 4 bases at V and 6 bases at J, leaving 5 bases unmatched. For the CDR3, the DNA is TGTGCCATCAGTGGAGGGACTAGCGGCTTCAATGAGCAGTTCTTC. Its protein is CAISGGTSGFNEQFF.

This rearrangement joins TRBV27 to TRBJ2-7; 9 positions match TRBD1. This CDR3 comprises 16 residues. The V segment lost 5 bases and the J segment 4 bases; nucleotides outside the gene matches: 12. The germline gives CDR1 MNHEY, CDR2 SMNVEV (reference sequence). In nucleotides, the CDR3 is TGTGCCAGCAGTCGACTCCCCGGGACAGGGATTTACGAGCAGTACTTC. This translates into CASSRLPGTGIYEQYF.

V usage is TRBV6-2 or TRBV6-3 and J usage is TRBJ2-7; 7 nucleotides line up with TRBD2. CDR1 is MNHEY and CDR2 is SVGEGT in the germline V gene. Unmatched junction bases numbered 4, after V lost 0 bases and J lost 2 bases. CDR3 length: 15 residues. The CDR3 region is CASSYSRGSTYEQYF. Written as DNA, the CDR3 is TGTGCCAGCAGTTACTCGCGGGGGTCGACCTACGAGCAGTACTTC.

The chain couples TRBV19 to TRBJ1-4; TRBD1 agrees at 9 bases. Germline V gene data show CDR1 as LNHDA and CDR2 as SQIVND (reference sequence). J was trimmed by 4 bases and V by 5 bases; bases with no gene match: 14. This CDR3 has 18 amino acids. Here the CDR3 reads CASSDPWDRVADNEKLFF. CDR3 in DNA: TGTGCCAGTAGTGACCCTTGGGACAGGGTCGCGGATAATGAAAAACTGTTTTTT.

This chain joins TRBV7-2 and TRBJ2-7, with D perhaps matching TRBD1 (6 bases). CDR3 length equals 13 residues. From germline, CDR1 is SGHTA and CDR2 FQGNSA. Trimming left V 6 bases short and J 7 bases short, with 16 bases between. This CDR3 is CASSRNRDKEQYF. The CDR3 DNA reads TGTGCCAGCAGTCGAAACCGGGACAAAGAGCAGTACTTC.

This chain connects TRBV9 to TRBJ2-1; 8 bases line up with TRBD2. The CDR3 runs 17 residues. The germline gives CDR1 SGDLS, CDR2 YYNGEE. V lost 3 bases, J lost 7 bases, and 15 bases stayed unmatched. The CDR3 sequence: CASSDPRRGGQMNEQFF. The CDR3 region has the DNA TGTGCCAGCAGCGACCCCCGCCGGGGGGGCCAAATGAATGAGCAGTTCTTC.